Sequencing of this T cell receptor beta chain was carried out in a study of OX40 agonist ivuxolimab in advanced cancers. Looking at the study overall: Therapy given before enrollment (anti-PD-1, anti-PD-L1 or anti-CTLA-4) was allowed, and 30% to 50% had some.

Profiled with immunoSEQ multiplex PCR; TCRdb holds only in-frame clones, not every one. The sample includes tens of thousands of clones, 82% of them seen just once. The CDR3 contains 16 residues. The J segment lost 9 bases and the V segment lost 0 bases, leaving 9 bases of the junction unmatched. The germline V gene has CDR1 LGHNA and CDR2 YNFKEQ. Study-level findings and limits: Among T cells, CD8+ cells averaged more expanded clones than CD4+ cells.

This clone has just a few counts. Its matching antigen is unknown. Autoimmune disease history or systemic immunosuppression led to patient exclusion. V is TRBV4-2 and J is TRBJ2-1, with TRBD1 matching 9 bases. The sequence derives from an adult with an advanced solid tumor such as melanoma, head and neck, liver or kidney cancer. The sample here was CD4+ or CD8+ T cells sorted from blood, taken in a trial of the OX40 agonist ivuxolimab. The CDR3 sequence: CASSQDGDRVGGEQFF. The CDR3 nucleotides read TGTGCCAGCAGCCAAGATGGGGACAGGGTGGGGGGTGAGCAGTTCTTC.